Below, 28 T cell receptor beta chains from the same sample are listed, as sequenced in a study of T cell repertoires in cytomegalovirus infection. TCRdb itself ran the reads through MiXCR, one entry per CDR3 protein. This table has about 52,000 distinct CDR3 sequences, around a fifth appearing once. These receptors are not linked to any known antigen. The specimen comprised CD8+ T cells from cultured PBMCs, sampled from culture after CMV antigen stimulation. All receptors derive from a human donor in good health (CMV status not recorded). Some clones in this sample may be carry-over from other donors' samples.

This clonotype was detected a few times. The chain has TRBV5-1 and TRBJ1-1, with a weak D call TRBD1 (5 bases). Trimming removed 2 bases from V and 4 bases from J, with 15 bases in between. CDR3 size: 15 residues. CDR1 is SGHRS, CDR2 YFSETQ, per germline. The CDR3 loop reads CASSLEDILGTEAFF. The CDR3 bases are TGCGCCAGCAGCTTAGAGGACATACTGGGCACTGAAGCTTTCTTT.

This rearrangement joins TRBV7-2 to TRBJ2-3, with D tentatively TRBD2 (6 bases). This CDR3 has 16 amino acids. Trimming cost V 4 bases and J 2 bases, with 16 bases left between them. The germline gives CDR1 SGHTA, CDR2 FQGNSA. The CDR3 DNA sequence: TGTGCCAGCAGCTCTGGCGGGGCTCGTAACACAGATACGCAGTATTTT. This translates into CASSSGGARNTDTQYF.

V gene TRBV7-6 combines with J gene TRBJ2-7; no firm D call. Trimming took 5 bases from V and 2 from J, leaving 19 bases between them. Germline CDR1 and CDR2: SGHVS and FNYEAQ. This CDR3 region has 16 residues. The DNA of the CDR3 is TGTGCCAGCAGCCCAAGCTCCGGGTACTTGACCTACGAGCAGTACTTC. Translated: CASSPSSGYLTYEQYF. The full variable domain, with the rest looked up from reference TRBV7-6 and TRBJ2-7, is GAGVSQSPRYKVTKRGQDVALRCDPISGHVSLYWYRQALGQGPEFLTYFNYEAQQDKSGLPNDRFSAERPEGSISTLTIQRTEQRDSAMYRCASSPSSGYLTYEQYFGPGTRLTVT.

CDR3: CASSYTGGVYGYTF. The CDR3 DNA is TGTGCCAGCAGTTACACGGGGGGCGTCTATGGCTACACCTTC. V gene TRBV6-5 combines with J gene TRBJ1-2; the D gene is possibly TRBD1 (6 bases). Per the germline V gene, CDR1 is MNHEY and CDR2 is SVGAGI. This CDR3 comprises 14 residues. Trimming took off 2 bases at V and 4 bases at J, with 11 bases between the two ends.

This clonotype has only a few counts. The chain employs TRBV7-2 and TRBJ1-5, with D hard to call. This CDR3 has 14 amino acids. Germline V gives CDR1 SGHTA, CDR2 FQGNSA. Trimming cost V 7 bases and J 7 bases, with 17 bases left between them. CDR3 region: CASTLTSEGQPQHF. The DNA for the CDR3 is TGTGCCAGCACCCTAACAAGTGAGGGACAGCCCCAGCATTTT. Drawing the rest from reference TRBV7-2 and TRBJ1-5, the complete variable domain is GAGVSQSPSNKVTEKGKDVELRCDPISGHTALYWYRQSLGQGLEFLIYFQGNSAPDKSGLPSDRFSAERTGGSVSTLTIQRTQQEDSAVYLCASTLTSEGQPQHFGDGTRLSIL.

This clonotype has a handful of counts. V gene TRBV7-6 combines with J gene TRBJ2-7; D ambiguous. This CDR3 contains 12 residues. Deletions cut 5 bases from V and 3 bases from J, with 8 bases between. The germline gives CDR1 SGHVS, CDR2 FNYEAQ. The chain's CDR3 is CASSGSRYEQYF. Written as DNA, the CDR3 is TGTGCCAGCAGCGGCAGCCGCTACGAGCAGTACTTC.

The CDR3 sequence is CASEPGVTGELFF. The CDR3, as DNA: TGTGCTAGTGAGCCGGGGGTCACCGGGGAGCTGTTTTTT. The rearrangement uses TRBV12-5 and TRBJ2-2; possibly TRBD2 for D (6 bases). Looked up from germline, CDR1 is LGHNT and CDR2 is FRNRAP. The CDR3 consists of 13 residues. V lost 7 bases to trimming and J lost 4 bases, with 10 bases between them.

J is TRBJ1-1 and V is TRBV11-2; D is perhaps TRBD1 (5 bases). The CDR3 spans 15 residues. V lost 6 bases, J lost 5 bases, and 19 bases lay in between. Germline values: CDR1 SGHAT, CDR2 FQNNGV. CDR3 in amino acids: CASSLPGVLRTEAFF. For the CDR3, the DNA is TGTGCCAGCAGTCTCCCGGGGGTACTTAGGACTGAAGCTTTCTTT.

The rearrangement joins TRBV11-2 to TRBJ2-3; D call uncertain. Trimming shortened V by 1 base and J by 0 bases, and 11 bases separated the two germline ends. Germline assignment: CDR1 SGHAT and CDR2 FQNNGV. The CDR3 has 16 residues. The CDR3, as DNA: TGTGCCAGCAGCTTAGCCGGACCCGGTAGCACAGATACGCAGTATTTT. It yields the protein CASSLAGPGSTDTQYF.

The chain uses TRBV12-3 or TRBV12-4 and TRBJ1-3; the D is unclear. V was cut by 1 base and J by 2 bases, with 6 bases left in between. The length of the CDR3 is 14 residues. The CDR3 nucleotides are TGTGCCAGCAGTTTAGGGGCTACTGGAAACACCATATATTTT. Residues: CASSLGATGNTIYF.

The chain employs TRBV2 and TRBJ1-1; weak D call: TRBD1 (6 bases). CDR1 is SNHLY, CDR2 FYNNEI, per germline. The CDR3 has 12 amino acids. V dropped 4 bases and J dropped 7 bases, with 10 bases sitting between them. This chain's CDR3 is CASSGGGLEAFF. The CDR3 bases are TGTGCCAGCAGTGGTGGGGGGCTTGAAGCTTTCTTT.

This clonotype was seen a few times. The genes are TRBV4-3 and TRBJ2-2; 8 bases fit TRBD2. The germline V gene encodes CDR1 LGHNA and CDR2 YSLEER. With V trimmed by 8 bases and J by 5 bases, 10 bases remained unmatched. The CDR3 runs 15 residues. CDR3 residues: CASQSGGVETGELFF. CDR3 coding DNA: TGCGCCAGCCAATCCGGGGGGGTCGAGACCGGGGAGCTGTTTTTT.

This clonotype was observed a few times. This sequence joins TRBV20-1 and TRBJ2-1, with 9 bases lining up with TRBD2. Germline V lookup: CDR1 DFQATT, CDR2 SNEGSKA (reference sequence). The V segment lost 3 bases and the J segment 4 bases; nucleotides outside the gene matches: 4. This CDR3 contains 14 residues. The CDR3 loop is CSASAGGDYNEQFF. CDR3 sequence (DNA): TGCAGTGCTAGTGCGGGGGGGGATTACAATGAGCAGTTCTTC.

This clonotype has just a few counts. CDR3 in DNA: TGTGCCAGCAGCTCAATGGACAGGGGAGGGGTCGAGCAGTACTTC. It specifies CASSSMDRGGVEQYF. The chain joins TRBV7-6 to TRBJ2-7; 9 bases map to TRBD1. V dropped 4 bases and J dropped 6; count of bases not matched to a gene: 10. Germline assignment: CDR1 SGHVS and CDR2 FNYEAQ. This CDR3 region has 15 residues.

This clonotype was seen more than once but under ten times. The J gene is TRBJ1-5, the V gene TRBV30; 8 bases align to TRBD1. Germline CDR1 is GTSNPN and CDR2 is SVGIG (reference sequence). V lost 0 bases, J lost 1 base, and 5 bases stayed unmatched. The CDR3 contains 16 residues. CDR3 in DNA: TGTGCCTGGAGTGTCGATCAGGGGGCCAGCAATCAGCCCCAGCATTTT. Translating gives CAWSVDQGASNQPQHF. Full variable domain (rest looked up from reference TRBV30 and TRBJ1-5): SQTIHQWPATLVQPVGSPLSLECTVEGTSNPNLYWYRQAAGRGLQLLFYSVGIGQISSEVPQNLSASRPQDRQFILSSKKLLLSDSGFYLCAWSVDQGASNQPQHFGDGTRLSIL.

This clonotype was observed a few times. This rearrangement joins TRBV7-6 to TRBJ1-1, with D uncertain. In germline, CDR1 is SGHVS, CDR2 FNYEAQ. The CDR3 is made up of 14 amino acids. Deletions cut 1 base from V and 1 base from J, with 7 bases between. The CDR3 nucleotides are TGTGCCAGCAGCTTAGATTGGGGGAACACTGAAGCTTTCTTT. It codes for CASSLDWGNTEAFF.

Only a few counts were recorded for this clonotype. The V gene is TRBV11-2, the J gene TRBJ1-1, with a possible D match to TRBD1 (5 bases). CDR3 length: 13 residues. The germline CDR1 and CDR2 sequences are SGHAT and FQNNGV. The ends were cut back, 5 bases at V and 0 bases at J, with 7 bases in the middle. The CDR3 reads CASSQGLNTEAFF. The CDR3, as DNA: TGTGCCAGCAGCCAGGGACTGAACACTGAAGCTTTCTTT.

The CDR3: CASSRDIQEAFF. In nucleotides, the CDR3 is TGTGCCAGCAGCCGAGATATACAAGAAGCTTTCTTT. The chain has TRBV6-2 or TRBV6-3 and TRBJ1-1; no reliable D call. From germline, CDR1 is MNHEY and CDR2 SVGEGT. The CDR3 spans 12 residues. The ends were cut back, 6 bases at V and 8 bases at J, with 13 bases in the middle.

The rearrangement uses TRBV7-6 and TRBJ1-1; the D is unclear. This CDR3 has 13 amino acids. Per the germline V gene, CDR1 is SGHVS and CDR2 is FNYEAQ. The V end was cut by 7 bases, the J end by 1 base, with 10 bases between. The CDR3 DNA reads as TGTGCCAGCACCTCTGGCGGGAACACTGAAGCTTTCTTT. Encoded protein: CASTSGGNTEAFF.

This clonotype was detected only a few times. This chain uses TRBV4-1 with TRBJ2-7; TRBD1 matches at 10 bases. The V gene's germline CDR1 is MGHRA and CDR2 YSYEKL. Trimming at V came to 0 bases and at J to 9 bases, leaving 14 bases not matched to a gene. The CDR3 covers 17 residues. CDR3 region: CASSQDRGDRGSRGQYF. The CDR3 nucleotides are TGCGCCAGCAGCCAAGATAGAGGGGACAGGGGATCCCGGGGGCAGTACTTC.

V usage is TRBV7-9 and J usage is TRBJ2-7, with TRBD1 matching 8 bases. Germline assignment: CDR1 SEHNR and CDR2 FQNEAQ (reference sequence). The CDR3 runs 15 residues. The V gene end was trimmed by 3 bases and the J gene end by 0 bases; junction bases not matched to a gene: 4. The CDR3 is CASSLWDRSSYEQYF. The CDR3 bases are TGTGCCAGCAGCTTGTGGGACAGGAGCTCCTACGAGCAGTACTTC.

The rearrangement uses TRBV27 and TRBJ2-1; tentatively, D is TRBD1 or TRBD2 (5 bases each). The CDR3 extends over 14 amino acids. Germline V gene sequence: CDR1 MNHEY, CDR2 SMNVEV (reference sequence). The V and J ends lost 8 bases and 9 bases respectively, with 20 bases between them. The CDR3 region is CASSPRAGGREQFF. The CDR3 DNA reads TGTGCCAGCTCCCCCAGGGCAGGCGGGCGTGAGCAGTTCTTC.

This sequence joins TRBV4-1 and TRBJ1-1, with D hard to call. This CDR3 is 14 amino acids long. V was shortened by 4 bases and J by 1 base, with 10 bases between the two germline ends. Germline V gives CDR1 MGHRA, CDR2 YSYEKL. The CDR3 nucleotides are TGCGCCAGCAGCCTCCTCGGAGAGAACACTGAAGCTTTCTTT. Translated: CASSLLGENTEAFF.

This clonotype was observed a handful of times. The rearrangement uses TRBV6-4 and TRBJ2-3, with 8 bases that match TRBD2. CDR1 is MRHNA, CDR2 SNTAGT, per germline. CDR3 length: 16 residues. The V gene end was trimmed by 4 bases and the J gene end by 3 bases; junction bases not matched to a gene: 9. The CDR3 here is CASSAESGGGTDTQYF. CDR3 in DNA: TGTGCCAGCAGTGCGGAGTCTGGCGGGGGGACAGATACGCAGTATTTT.

The gene calls are TRBV2 and TRBJ1-4; no clear D gene. From germline, CDR1 is SNHLY and CDR2 FYNNEI. V lost 7 bases and J lost 5, with 8 bases in between. This CDR3 is 12 amino acids long. CDR3 protein: CASNPGNEKLFF. CDR3 nucleotide sequence: TGTGCCAGCAATCCGGGAAATGAAAAACTGTTTTTT. The entire variable domain, with the rest obtained from reference TRBV2 and TRBJ1-4, is as follows: EPEVTQTPSHQVTQMGQEVILRCVPISNHLYFYWYRQILGQKVEFLVSFYNNEISEKSEIFDDQFSVERPDGSNFTLKIRSTKLEDSAMYFCASNPGNEKLFFGSGTQLSVL.

This clonotype was counted only a few times. The chain has TRBV4-1 and TRBJ1-2; TRBD1 agrees at 7 bases. V shed 4 bases and J 1 base; nucleotides not matched to a gene: 6. CDR1 MGHRA and CDR2 YSYEKL come from the germline V gene. The CDR3 consists of 15 residues. The CDR3 DNA is TGCGCCAGCAGCCCGGACAGGACGCTTAACTATGGCTACACCTTC. This codes for CASSPDRTLNYGYTF.

In the case of this clonotype: One end of the junction fails to match germline, which may point to a read error. The chain employs TRBV7-2 and TRBJ2-7; D is uncertain. This CDR3 contains 13 residues. Germline CDR1 SGHTA, CDR2 FQGNSA. The CDR3: CASSSLIGYEEYF. The CDR3, as DNA: TGTGCCAGCAGCTCCCTAATTGGATACGAGGAGTACTTC. Looking up the rest from reference TRBV7-2 and TRBJ2-7 gives the full variable domain: GAGVSQSPSNKVTEKGKDVELRCDPISGHTALYWYRQSLGQGLEFLIYFQGNSAPDKSGLPSDRFSAERTGGSVSTLTIQRTQQEDSAVYLCASSSLIGYEEYFGPGTRLTVT.

This clonotype was seen only a few times. CDR3 sequence reads: CASSLLLQLTDTQYF. DNA for the CDR3: TGTGCCAGCAGCTTATTGTTACAGTTAACAGATACGCAGTATTTT. V usage is TRBV7-2 and J usage is TRBJ2-3; D not certain. The CDR3 extends over 15 amino acids. Per germline, CDR1 SGHTA and CDR2 FQGNSA. V was pared by 2 bases and J by 3 bases, with 12 bases between.